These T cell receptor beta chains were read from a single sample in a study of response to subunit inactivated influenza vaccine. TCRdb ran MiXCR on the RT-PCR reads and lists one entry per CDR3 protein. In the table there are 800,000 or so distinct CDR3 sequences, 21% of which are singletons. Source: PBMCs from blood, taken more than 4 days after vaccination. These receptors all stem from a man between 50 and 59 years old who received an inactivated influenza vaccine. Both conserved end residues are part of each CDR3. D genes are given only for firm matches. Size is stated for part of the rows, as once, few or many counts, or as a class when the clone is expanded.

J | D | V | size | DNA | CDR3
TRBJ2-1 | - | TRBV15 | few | TGTGCCACCCGGGGGTATCGCGTCGGGGTCTACAATGAGCAGTTCTTC | CATRGYRVGVYNEQFF
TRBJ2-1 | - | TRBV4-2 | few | TGTGCCAGCAGCCAAGGCCGCGCGGACCTCTACAATGAGCAGTTCTTC | CASSQGRADLYNEQFF
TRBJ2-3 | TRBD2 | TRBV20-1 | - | TGCAGTGCGGCTGGACTAGCGGGACGCCCCCAGACCACAGATACGCAGTATTTT | CSAAGLAGRPQTTDTQYF
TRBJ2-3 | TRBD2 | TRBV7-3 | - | TGTGCCAGCAGCGGGACTAGCGGGAGATGGGATACGCAGTATTTT | CASSGTSGRWDTQYF
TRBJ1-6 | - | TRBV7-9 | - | TGTGCCAGCAGCCCGTCGAAAGTGAAGAATTCACCCCTCCACTTT | CASSPSKVKNSPLHF
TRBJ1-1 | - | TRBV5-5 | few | TGTGCCAGCATGTACGGGAACACTGAAGCTTTCTTT | CASMYGNTEAFF
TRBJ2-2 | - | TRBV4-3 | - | TGCGCCAGCAGCCAAGTCCGATTCATGGAGGGACAGCCCACCGGGGAGCTGTTTTTT | CASSQVRFMEGQPTGELFF
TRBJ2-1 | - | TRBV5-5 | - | TGTGCCAGCAGCTTGGCCGAAGCGGGCGGGCTTTCCTACAATGAGCAGTTCTTC | CASSLAEAGGLSYNEQFF
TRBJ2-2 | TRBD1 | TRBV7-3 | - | TGTGCCAGCAGGCCTACACCGGGACAGGGCACCGGGGAGCTGTTTTTT | CASRPTPGQGTGELFF
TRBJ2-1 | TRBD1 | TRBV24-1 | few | TGTGCCACCAGTGAACAAGGTTACACAGGGGTTGAGCAGTTCTTC | CATSEQGYTGVEQFF
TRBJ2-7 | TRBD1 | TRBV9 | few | TGTGCCAGCAGCGCCACAGGGGAAGGGGACGAGCAGTACTTC | CASSATGEGDEQYF
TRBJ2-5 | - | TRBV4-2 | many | TGTGCCAGCAGCCAAGAGTCACTAGCTTGGGAGACCCAGTACTTC | CASSQESLAWETQYF
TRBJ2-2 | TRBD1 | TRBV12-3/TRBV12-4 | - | TGTGCCAGCAGTCCTGGACAGGGAGGGAACACCGGGGAGCTGTTTTTT | CASSPGQGGNTGELFF
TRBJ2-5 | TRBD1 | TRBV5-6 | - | TGTGCCAGCAGCTCGCCTCGGGACAGGGGGAAGACCCAGTACTTC | CASSSPRDRGKTQYF
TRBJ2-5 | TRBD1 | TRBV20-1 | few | TGCAGTGCTAGAGGTGGACAGGGGCGCCAAGAGACCCAGTACTTC | CSARGGQGRQETQYF
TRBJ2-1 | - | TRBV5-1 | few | TGCGCCAGCAGCTTGTACCTGAGCTCCTACAATGAGCAGTTCTTC | CASSLYLSSYNEQFF
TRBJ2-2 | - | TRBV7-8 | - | TGTGCCAGCAGCCGAGCGCGGCGATTCACCGGGGAGCTGTTTTTT | CASSRARRFTGELFF
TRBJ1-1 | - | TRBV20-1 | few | TGCAGTGCTAGTTTGGGAAGTGGGAACACTGAAGCTTTCTTT | CSASLGSGNTEAFF
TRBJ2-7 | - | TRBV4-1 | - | TGCGCCAGCAGCCAAGCCTTTTACAGCGACGGGTCCTACGAGCAGTACTTC | CASSQAFYSDGSYEQYF
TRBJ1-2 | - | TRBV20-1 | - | TGCAGTGCTCATTTCAGGGGATATGGCTACACCTTC | CSAHFRGYGYTF
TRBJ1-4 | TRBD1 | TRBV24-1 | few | TGTGCCACCAGTGATTCCACAGGGGGTACTAATGAAAAACTGTTTTTT | CATSDSTGGTNEKLFF
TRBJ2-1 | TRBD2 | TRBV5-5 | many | TGTGCCAGCAACAGACTAGCCCATCCTAGCTCCTACAATGAGCAGTTCTTC | CASNRLAHPSSYNEQFF
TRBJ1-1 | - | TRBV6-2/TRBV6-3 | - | TGTGCCAGCAGTCCACCGGAGACTGAAGCTTTCTTT | CASSPPETEAFF
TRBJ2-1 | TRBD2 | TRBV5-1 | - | TGCGCCAGCAGCCCCCGGGGACTAGCGGGCAGGAATGAGCAGTTCTTC | CASSPRGLAGRNEQFF
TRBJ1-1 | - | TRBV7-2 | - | TGTGCCAGCAGCTCCCGGGGGGCCATGAACACTGAAGCTTTCTTT | CASSSRGAMNTEAFF
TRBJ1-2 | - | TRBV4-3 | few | TGCGCCAGCAGCCCGAGCGGGGGCGATGGCTACACCTTC | CASSPSGGDGYTF
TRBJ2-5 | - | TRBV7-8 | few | TGTGCCAGCAGCCCAAGCCAGGGGCCGACCCAGTACTTC | CASSPSQGPTQYF
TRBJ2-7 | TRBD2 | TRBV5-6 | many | TGTGCCAGCAGCTACGGGACTAGCGACGAGCAGTACTTC | CASSYGTSDEQYF
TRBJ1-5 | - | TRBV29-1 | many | TGCAGCGTTCTTTTGGTTGCAGGCAATCAGCCCCAGCATTTT | CSVLLVAGNQPQHF
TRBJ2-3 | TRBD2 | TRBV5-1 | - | TGCGCCAGCAGCGAACTAGCGGGCACAGATACGCAGTATTTT | CASSELAGTDTQYF
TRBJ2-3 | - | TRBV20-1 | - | TGCAGTGGGCTAGCAAATACGCAGTATTTT | CSGLANTQYF
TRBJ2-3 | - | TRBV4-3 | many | TGCGCCAGCAGCCAGACGGGGGCCCGTTCCAGCACAGATACGCAGTATTTT | CASSQTGARSSTDTQYF
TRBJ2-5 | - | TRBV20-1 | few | TGCAGTGCTAGAGACCCTCAACTCGAGGGGCGAGAGACCCAGTACTTC | CSARDPQLEGRETQYF
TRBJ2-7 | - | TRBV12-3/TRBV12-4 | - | TGTGCCAGCAGTCCAGGAGTGACTAGCTCCTACGAGCAGTACTTC | CASSPGVTSSYEQYF
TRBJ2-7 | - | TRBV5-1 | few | TGCGCCAGCAGCGCTGAATCTAGGTACGAGCAGTACTTC | CASSAESRYEQYF
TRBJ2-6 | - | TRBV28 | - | TGTGCCAGCAGTTTAGGGGGGGACAGTTATCGCTCTGGGGCCAACGTCCTGACTTTC | CASSLGGDSYRSGANVLTF
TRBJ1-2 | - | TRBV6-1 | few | TGTGCCACAACAGCCCCTAACTATGGCTACACCTTC | CATTAPNYGYTF
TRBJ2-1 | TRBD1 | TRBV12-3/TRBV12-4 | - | TGTGCCAGCACCCCAGGGGGTGAGCAGTTCTTC | CASTPGGEQFF
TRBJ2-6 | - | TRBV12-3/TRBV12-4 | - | TGTGCCAGCAGTTTTGGATTTTCATCCGTCCTGACTTTC | CASSFGFSSVLTF
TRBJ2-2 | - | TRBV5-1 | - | TGCGCCAGCAATGAGTTGGTATTCGGTCCCGGGGAGCTGTTTTTT | CASNELVFGPGELFF
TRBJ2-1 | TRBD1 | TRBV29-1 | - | TGCAGCGTTGAAGCCCCCGGGACAGGGTGGAATGAGCAGTTCTTC | CSVEAPGTGWNEQFF
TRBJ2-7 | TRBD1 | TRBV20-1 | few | TGCAGTGCTTTAGTGACAGGGTTAGGCGAGCAGTACTTC | CSALVTGLGEQYF
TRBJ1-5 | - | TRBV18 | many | TGTGCCAGCTCCCTTACAGGTTACAATCAGCCCCAGCATTTT | CASSLTGYNQPQHF
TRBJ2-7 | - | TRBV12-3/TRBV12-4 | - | TGTGCGAGCGGACGGAATACCTACGAGCAGTACTTC | CASGRNTYEQYF
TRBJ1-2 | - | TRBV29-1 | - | TGCAGCGTCCTTCATCGACAGGCTAACTATGGCTACACCTTC | CSVLHRQANYGYTF
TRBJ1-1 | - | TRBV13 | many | TGTGCCAGCAGCTTAGCTGGGGGGAACACTGAAGCTTTCTTT | CASSLAGGNTEAFF
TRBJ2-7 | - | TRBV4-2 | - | TGTGCCAGCAGCCAAGATTTGGGGGTTAGCTCCTACGAGCAGTACTTC | CASSQDLGVSSYEQYF
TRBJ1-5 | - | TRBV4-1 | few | TGCGCCAGCAGCTTCACAGAGGCTAGCAATCAGCCCCAGCATTTT | CASSFTEASNQPQHF
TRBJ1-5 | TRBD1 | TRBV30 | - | TGTGCCTGGAGTGCCGGAGACAGGGCTAGTCAGCCCCAGCATTTT | CAWSAGDRASQPQHF
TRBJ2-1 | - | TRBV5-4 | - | TGTGCCAGCAGCGCAGAGCCGGGGAAAGTCTACAATGAGCAGTTCTTC | CASSAEPGKVYNEQFF
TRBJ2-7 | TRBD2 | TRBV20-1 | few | TGCAGTGCTACGTACCCAGCGGGAGTGTACGAGCAGTACTTC | CSATYPAGVYEQYF
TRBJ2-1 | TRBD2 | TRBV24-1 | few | TGTGCCACCAGTGATTTGTGGGGGGGCAATGAGCAGTTCTTC | CATSDLWGGNEQFF
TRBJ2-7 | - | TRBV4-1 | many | TGCGCCAGCAGCCATCCGAGAGCAAACGAGCAGTACTTC | CASSHPRANEQYF
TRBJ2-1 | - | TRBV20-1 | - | TGCAGTGCTAGAAATGAGGGGAATGAGCAGTTCTTC | CSARNEGNEQFF